These T cell receptor beta chains were read from a single sample in a study of blood T cell repertoires in COVID-19. The data were produced by immunoSEQ multiplex PCR, yet TCRdb's version contains in-frame clones alone and is incomplete. Found here are around 97,000 clones, 87% of them singletons; the top ten hold about 6.3%. The sample consisted of peripheral blood. The receptor set was obtained from a human donor in a cohort sampled during active COVID-19. The CDR3 runs from the conserved cysteine through the conserved F or W. D genes are given only for firm matches. Size is stated for part of the rows, as once, few or many counts, or as a class when the clone is expanded.

TRBJ1-1 | . | TRBV3-1/TRBV3-2 | . | TGTGCCAGCAGCCAAGTAGATTCACTTATGGAAGCTTTCTTT | CASSQVDSLMEAFF
TRBJ2-5 | . | TRBV15 | once | TGTGCCACCAGCATCCAGGGGGAGACCCAGTACTTC | CATSIQGETQYF
TRBJ2-7 | . | TRBV14 | . | TGTGCCAGCAGCCAAGATGGGGGGGCGCGCTACTTC | CASSQDGGARYF
TRBJ2-3 | TRBD1 | TRBV7-9 | . | TGTGCCAGCAGCTTACAGGGGGCGCAACCAGATACGCAGTATTTT | CASSLQGAQPDTQYF
TRBJ1-1 | . | TRBV2 | . | TGTGCCAGCAGTGAAGGATACAGGGCCTTCTACACTGAAGCTTTCTTT | CASSEGYRAFYTEAFF
TRBJ1-4 | . | TRBV7-9 | . | TGTGCCAGCAGCTTAGGCAGGGGCACTAATGAAAAACTGTTTTTT | CASSLGRGTNEKLFF
TRBJ2-7 | TRBD2 | TRBV6-2/TRBV6-3 | once | TGTGCCAGCAGTTACTACCCCCCTAGCGGGCGGCTGCGGAGCTCCTACGAGCAGTACTTC | CASSYYPPSGRLRSSYEQYF
TRBJ2-5 | . | TRBV11-2 | . | TGTGCCAGCAGCTTAGAATTCGAGGAGACCCAGTACTTC | CASSLEFEETQYF
TRBJ2-1 | TRBD2 | TRBV5-1 | . | TGCGCCAGCAGCTTTGATCCGGGAGGTTCCTACAATGAGCAGTTCTTC | CASSFDPGGSYNEQFF
TRBJ1-2 | TRBD1 | TRBV28 | once | TGTGCCAGCAGTTTAGGACAGGGTTACGGCTACACCTTC | CASSLGQGYGYTF
TRBJ2-6 | TRBD1 | TRBV4-2 | . | TGTGCCAGCAGCAACCTCGGGACAGCAAGCTCTGGGGCCAACGTCCTGACTTTC | CASSNLGTASSGANVLTF
TRBJ2-7 | . | TRBV10-1 | few | TGCGCCAGCAGTGTCCCTCGGGACTCTCACTTC | CASSVPRDSHF
TRBJ2-7 | TRBD2 | TRBV6-5 | . | TGTGCCAGCAGACGAGCGGGAGAGGACGAGCAGTACTTC | CASRRAGEDEQYF
TRBJ1-4 | . | TRBV2 | . | TGTGCCAGCAGTGAAACGGGGGAACTGAGGGCCTTT | CASSETGELRAF
TRBJ1-5 | TRBD1 | TRBV27 | . | TGTGCCAGCAGCCGGACAGGGGATAGCAATCAGCCCCAGCATTTT | CASSRTGDSNQPQHF
TRBJ2-2 | . | TRBV7-9 | . | TGTGCCAGCCCGGAGGGGAACACCGGGGAGCTGTTTTTT | CASPEGNTGELFF
TRBJ2-1 | TRBD2 | TRBV10-3 | . | TGTGCCGTAGGGACTAGCGTCGCTGAGCAGTTCTTC | CAVGTSVAEQFF